Shown below are 27 T cell receptor beta chains from a single sample sequenced in a study of blood T cell repertoires in COVID-19. The repertoire was sequenced with immunoSEQ multiplex PCR; TCRdb's copy has only in-frame clones and lacks some. The sample yields 250,000 to 350,000 clones, approximately 89% seen once. What was sequenced was peripheral blood. These receptors originate from a woman aged 60-70 years with acute or convalescent COVID-19.

The chain is built from TRBV7-8 and TRBJ1-6; 11 positions match TRBD1. Per the germline V gene, CDR1 is SGHVS and CDR2 is FQNEAQ. CDR3 length: 17 amino acids. V lost 5 bases and J lost 15; bases outside the gene matches: 18. The CDR3 DNA sequence: TGTGCCAGCAGCACCTTTCCCCACGGACAGGGGGCCTCCGTCCTCCACTTT. Amino acid sequence: CASSTFPHGQGASVLHF. The variable domain in full, with the rest retrieved from reference TRBV7-8 and TRBJ1-6, is GAGVSQSPRYKVAKRGQDVALRCDPISGHVSLFWYQQALGQGPEFLTYFQNEAQLDKSGLPSDRFFAERPEGSVSTLKIQRTQQEDSAVYLCASSTFPHGQGASVLHFGNGTRLTVT.

The chain links TRBV27 to TRBJ2-7; 13 positions agree with TRBD2. The V gene's germline CDR1 is MNHEY and CDR2 SMNVEV (reference sequence). This CDR3 has 17 amino acids. Germline trimming cut 3 bases from V and 6 bases from J; bases unmatched to any gene: 11. The CDR3 loop is CASSFLTSGGAPSEQYF. CDR3 nucleotides: TGTGCCAGCAGTTTCCTTACTAGCGGGGGGGCCCCCAGCGAGCAGTACTTC.

The genes are TRBV24-1 and TRBJ2-3; 7 bases map to TRBD2. CDR3 length: 15 amino acids. Germline values: CDR1 KGHDR, CDR2 SFDVKD. J lost 4 bases, V lost 3 bases, and 6 bases had no gene match. Here the CDR3 reads CATSDTSRGADTQYF. DNA of the CDR3: TGTGCCACCAGTGATACCTCCCGGGGGGCAGATACGCAGTATTTT.

J is TRBJ1-2 and V is TRBV2, with TRBD1 matching over 9 bases. V lost 3 bases, J lost 4 bases, and 6 bases stayed unmatched. Germline CDR1 is SNHLY and CDR2 is FYNNEI. This CDR3 region has 15 residues. The CDR3 DNA reads TGTGCCAGCAGTGACCACAGGGGGCAGGGCTATGGCTACACCTTC. The encoded protein is CASSDHRGQGYGYTF.

This chain links TRBV7-2 with TRBJ1-6, with 7 positions matching TRBD1. After removal of 4 bases from V and 10 bases from J, the junction contained 13 bases not matched to a gene. Germline values: CDR1 SGHTA, CDR2 FQGNSA. The CDR3 contains 16 residues. For the CDR3, the DNA is TGTGCCAGCAGCTCCGAGACAGGGTTGATAGGCTCACCCCTCCACTTT. Amino acids: CASSSETGLIGSPLHF. The variable domain in full, with the rest retrieved from reference TRBV7-2 and TRBJ1-6, is GAGVSQSPSNKVTEKGKDVELRCDPISGHTALYWYRQSLGQGLEFLIYFQGNSAPDKSGLPSDRFSAERTGGSVSTLTIQRTQQEDSAVYLCASSSETGLIGSPLHFGNGTRLTVT.

The chain carries TRBV6-2 or TRBV6-3 and TRBJ1-2, with D perhaps TRBD1 (5 bases). V was trimmed by 5 bases and J by 6 bases, leaving 19 bases between them. CDR3 size: 15 residues. Germline V lookup: CDR1 MNHEY, CDR2 SVGEGT. The CDR3 sequence: CASSPARGSGHGYTF. The CDR3 bases are TGTGCCAGCAGTCCGGCAAGGGGATCAGGCCATGGCTACACCTTC.

This clone came up once. The chain uses TRBV29-1 and TRBJ1-2; the match to TRBD1 covers 9 bases. The CDR3 totals 11 residues. Germline V gene data show CDR1 as SQVTM and CDR2 as ANQGSEA. The junction had 3 bases not matched to a gene; V was cut back by 7 bases and J by 6 bases. Written as DNA, the CDR3 is TGCAGCGGGGGGACAGGGAATGGCTACACCTTC. This gives the protein CSGGTGNGYTF.

The J gene is TRBJ2-1, the V gene TRBV29-1; D remains ambiguous. V lost 3 bases to trimming and J lost 12 bases, with 12 bases between them. The CDR3 consists of 11 residues. Germline V gene lookup returns CDR1 SQVTM and CDR2 ANQGSEA. This chain's CDR3 is CSVDRVGAQFF. CDR3 in DNA: TGCAGCGTTGACCGGGTAGGTGCGCAGTTCTTC.

The chain combines TRBV4-2 with TRBJ2-4; 10 bases match TRBD2. From germline, CDR1 is LGHNA and CDR2 YNFKEQ. The CDR3 has 18 amino acids. V shed 0 bases, J shed 1 base, and the junction held 6 bases outside the gene matches. CDR3 region: CASSQDRAGGPAKNIQYF. CDR3 DNA: TGTGCCAGCAGCCAAGATCGAGCGGGAGGGCCGGCCAAAAACATTCAGTACTTC.

The genes are TRBV7-2 and TRBJ2-5, with D hard to call. This CDR3 contains 14 residues. Germline V gene lookup returns CDR1 SGHTA and CDR2 FQGNSA. Trimming took 1 base from V and 4 from J, leaving 10 bases between them. CDR3 coding DNA: TGTGCCAGCAGCTTAGACAGCCGTGTAGAGACCCAGTACTTC. The encoded protein is CASSLDSRVETQYF.

V usage is TRBV6-4 and J usage is TRBJ1-4; D is ambiguous. This CDR3 is 12 amino acids long. CDR1 and CDR2 (germline): MRHNA, SNTAGT. Trimming removed 6 bases from V and 11 bases from J, with 13 bases in between. The CDR3 DNA sequence: TGTGCCAGCAGGGGCCGAGCGGTGAAACTGTTTTTT. Translated, it gives CASRGRAVKLFF.

The chain carries TRBV3-1 (or the pseudogene TRBV3-2) and TRBJ1-2; TRBD1 aligns across 9 bases. Trimming cost V 6 bases and J 3 bases; bases outside gene matches: 8. Germline V gene sequence: CDR1 LGHDT, CDR2 YNNKEL (reference sequence). The CDR3 extends over 15 amino acids. As DNA, the CDR3 is TGTGCCAGCAGTTACACAGGGGGCTTCGACTATGGCTACACCTTC. Amino acids: CASSYTGGFDYGYTF.

This clone was detected once. The genes are TRBV7-9 and TRBJ1-3, with D perhaps TRBD1 (6 bases). Germline CDR1 is SEHNR and CDR2 is FQNEAQ (reference sequence). The CDR3 covers 15 residues. V was cut by 3 bases and J by 4 bases, with 13 bases left in between. CDR3 DNA: TGTGCCAGCAGCTTGTCCAGGGGTGCCGGAAACACCATATATTTT. Its translation is CASSLSRGAGNTIYF.

The J gene is TRBJ2-2, the V gene TRBV18, with 10 bases lining up with TRBD2. Per the germline V gene, CDR1 is KGHSH and CDR2 is LQKENI. This CDR3 contains 17 residues. J lost 1 base, V lost 2 bases, and 4 bases had no gene match. The CDR3 region is CASSPVASGRNTGELFF. CDR3 coding DNA: TGTGCCAGCTCACCAGTTGCTAGCGGGAGGAACACCGGGGAGCTGTTTTTT. Together with reference TRBV18 and TRBJ2-2, the CDR3 gives the full variable domain: NAGVMQNPRHLVRRRGQEARLRCSPMKGHSHVYWYRQLPEEGLKFMVYLQKENIIDESGMPKERFSAEFPKEGPSILRIQQVVRGDSAAYFCASSPVASGRNTGELFFGEGSRLTVL.

This clone was observed a single time. The J gene is TRBJ2-2, the V gene TRBV7-9; the D gene is possibly TRBD1 (7 bases). Germline V gives CDR1 SEHNR, CDR2 FQNEAQ (reference sequence). V was pared by 8 bases and J by 4 bases, with 11 bases between. The CDR3 is 13 amino acids. The CDR3 coding sequence is TGTGCCAGCGCGGGACAGACCACCGGGGAGCTGTTTTTT. It yields the protein CASAGQTTGELFF.

The rearrangement joins TRBV5-1 to TRBJ2-5, with 8 bases lining up with TRBD1. Germline V lookup: CDR1 SGHRS, CDR2 YFSETQ. CDR3 length equals 14 residues. V was clipped by 3 bases and J by 2 bases; unmatched bases: 3. In nucleotides, the CDR3 is TGCGCCAGCAGCTCCCGACAGGGGCAAGAGACCCAGTACTTC. It specifies CASSSRQGQETQYF. Supplemented by reference TRBV5-1 and TRBJ2-5, the full variable domain reads KAGVTQTPRYLIKTRGQQVTLSCSPISGHRSVSWYQQTPGQGLQFLFEYFSETQRNKGNFPGRFSGRQFSNSRSEMNVSTLELGDSALYLCASSSRQGQETQYFGPGTRLLVL.

The gene calls are TRBV9 and TRBJ1-4; 7 bases match TRBD1. Trimming cost V 1 base and J 7 bases; bases outside gene matches: 10. The V gene's germline CDR1 is SGDLS and CDR2 YYNGEE. The CDR3 consists of 16 residues. In DNA form, the CDR3 reads TGTGCCAGCAGCGTATCAGCTGCCCAGGGGGGTGAAAAACTGTTTTTT. Translation gives CASSVSAAQGGEKLFF. Combining the CDR3 with reference TRBV9 and TRBJ1-4 gives the whole variable domain DSGVTQTPKHLITATGQRVTLRCSPRSGDLSVYWYQQSLDQGLQFLIQYYNGEERAKGNILERFSAQQFPDLHSELNLSSLELGDSALYFCASSVSAAQGGEKLFFGSGTQLSVL.

The rearrangement links TRBV20-1 to TRBJ1-2; D call uncertain. The CDR3 loop spans 10 amino acids. The V gene's germline CDR1 is DFQATT and CDR2 SNEGSKA (reference sequence). Trimming cost V 8 bases and J 8 bases, with 12 bases left between them. The CDR3, as DNA: TGCAGTACTCGAGCGTCCGGCTACACCTTC. It codes for CSTRASGYTF.

The chain joins TRBV5-4 to TRBJ1-2, with 10 bases aligning to TRBD1. V shed 5 bases and J 3 bases; nucleotides not matched to a gene: 7. CDR3 length: 15 amino acids. Per germline, CDR1 SGHNT and CDR2 YYREEE (reference sequence). The CDR3 DNA reads TGTGCCAGCAGTTATGGGACAGGGGCTCACTATGGCTACACCTTC. This gives the protein CASSYGTGAHYGYTF.

This chain connects TRBV27 to TRBJ2-5; 8 bases match TRBD1. Trimming at V came to 6 bases and at J to 5 bases, leaving 8 bases not matched to a gene. The CDR3 covers 14 residues. Germline V CDR1 and CDR2: MNHEY, SMNVEV (reference sequence). This CDR3 is CASSHPGGAETQYF. CDR3 coding DNA: TGTGCCAGCAGCCACCCAGGGGGCGCGGAGACCCAGTACTTC.

This rearrangement joins TRBV7-9 to TRBJ1-1; D is possibly TRBD1 (5 bases). The CDR3 length is 17 residues. With 5 bases removed from V and 4 bases from J, the gap between germline ends came to 23 bases. Germline values: CDR1 SEHNR, CDR2 FQNEAQ (reference sequence). CDR3 region: CASSPRQGNTLGTEAFF. For the CDR3, the DNA is TGTGCCAGCAGCCCCCGGCAGGGCAACACACTGGGCACTGAAGCTTTCTTT.

The rearrangement uses TRBV25-1 and TRBJ1-2; no reliable D call. CDR1 MGHDK and CDR2 SYGVNS come from the germline V gene. The CDR3 runs 14 residues. Trimming cost V 2 bases and J 4 bases, with 11 bases left between them. The CDR3 is CASSEVSSLYGYTF. In nucleotides, the CDR3 is TGTGCCAGCAGTGAAGTAAGCTCGCTCTATGGCTACACCTTC.

V gene TRBV4-3 combines with J gene TRBJ1-1; unclear D gene. The V end lost 3 bases, the J end lost 1 base, and 12 bases lay between the germline ends. Germline lookup yields CDR1 LGHNA and CDR2 YSLEER. The CDR3 runs to 15 residues. CDR3 in DNA: TGCGCCAGCAGCCATACGGCGGTGGGGAACACTGAAGCTTTCTTT. Encoded protein: CASSHTAVGNTEAFF.

The chain recombines TRBV2 with TRBJ1-5; D uncertain. Germline-derived CDR1 and CDR2 are SNHLY and FYNNEI. Trimming cost V 3 bases and J 3 bases, with 15 bases left between them. The CDR3 is 16 amino acids. The CDR3 region has the DNA TGTGCCAGCAGTGATCTGGGAGTATCCTTCAATCAGCCCCAGCATTTT. It yields the protein CASSDLGVSFNQPQHF.

V gene TRBV15 combines with J gene TRBJ1-5; D gene ambiguous. Germline values: CDR1 LNHNV, CDR2 YYDKDF (reference sequence). V dropped 0 bases and J dropped 3 bases, with 3 bases sitting between them. CDR3 size: 13 residues. For the CDR3, the DNA is TGTGCCACCAGCAGAGAATACAATCAGCCCCAGCATTTT. It translates to CATSREYNQPQHF.

This CDR3 reads CASSIYNSYEQYF. CDR3 nucleotides: TGTGCCAGTAGTATATACAACTCCTACGAGCAGTACTTC. The rearrangement joins TRBV19 to TRBJ2-7; no clear D gene. Between the trimmed V and J ends, which lost 2 bases and 0 bases, there was a span of 5 bases. Germline assignment: CDR1 LNHDA and CDR2 SQIVND (reference sequence). The CDR3 sequence is 13 residues long. Full variable domain (missing parts from reference TRBV19 and TRBJ2-7): DGGITQSPKYLFRKEGQNVTLSCEQNLNHDAMYWYRQDPGQGLRLIYYSQIVNDFQKGDIAEGYSVSREKKESFPLTVTSAQKNPTAFYLCASSIYNSYEQYFGPGTRLTVT.

This chain links TRBV9 with TRBJ2-2, with a possible D match to TRBD2 (6 bases). V dropped 3 bases and J dropped 5 bases, with 14 bases sitting between them. The germline CDR1 and CDR2 sequences are SGDLS and YYNGEE. The CDR3 runs 15 residues. As DNA, the CDR3 is TGTGCCAGCAGCGGCGGGACGTATAGAACCGGGGAGCTGTTTTTT. Protein sequence: CASSGGTYRTGELFF.